This entry lists 13 T cell receptor beta chains sequenced from one sample in a study of blood T cell repertoires in COVID-19. Generated by immunoSEQ multiplex PCR, the TCRdb table keeps only in-frame clones and is missing some. The sample shows around 200,000 clones, about 86% of them seen only once. Material for sequencing was peripheral blood. These TCRs come from a woman aged 18-29 years who had recovered from COVID-19.

The chain has TRBV19 and TRBJ2-4, with D maybe TRBD1 (6 bases). The CDR3 has 15 amino acids. Trimming took off 3 bases at V and 9 bases at J, with 18 bases between the two ends. Germline-derived CDR1 and CDR2 are LNHDA and SQIVND (reference sequence). The CDR3 nucleotides are TGTGCCAGTAGTATTACACAGGGTGGGGGAATCATTCAGTACTTC. It is translated as CASSITQGGGIIQYF.

The chain carries TRBV27 and TRBJ1-6; 8 bases line up with TRBD1. The CDR3 has 15 residues. With V trimmed by 4 bases and J by 6 bases, 5 bases remained unmatched. In germline, CDR1 is MNHEY, CDR2 SMNVEV (reference sequence). The CDR3 protein is CASSYNQGANSPLHF. DNA of the CDR3: TGTGCCAGCAGTTACAACCAGGGGGCTAATTCACCCCTCCACTTT.

This rearrangement joins TRBV19 to TRBJ1-1; tentatively, D is TRBD1 (6 bases). Trimming took 3 bases from V and 1 from J, leaving 12 bases between them. The germline gives CDR1 LNHDA, CDR2 SQIVND (reference sequence). The CDR3 covers 15 residues. CDR3 region: CASSIRDMKNTEAFF. Here the CDR3 DNA reads TGTGCCAGTAGTATCCGGGACATGAAGAACACTGAAGCTTTCTTT.

V usage is TRBV6-5 and J usage is TRBJ1-6; D remains ambiguous. The CDR3 is 16 amino acids. CDR1 MNHEY and CDR2 SVGAGI come from the germline V gene. The V gene lost 3 bases and the J gene lost 7 bases, with 16 bases spanning the gap. The DNA of the CDR3 is TGTGCCAGCAGTTATGTTCTTGGCAGTCAAAATTCACCCCTCCACTTT. Protein sequence: CASSYVLGSQNSPLHF.

The V call is TRBV14, the J call TRBJ1-5, with D unclear. V was shortened by 2 bases and J by 3 bases, with 5 bases between the two germline ends. CDR1 is SGHDN and CDR2 is FVKESK in the germline V gene. The CDR3 length is 13 residues. The DNA for the CDR3 is TGTGCCAGCAGCCAATATCCCAATCAGCCCCAGCATTTT. Translated, it gives CASSQYPNQPQHF. The full variable domain, with the rest looked up from reference TRBV14 and TRBJ1-5, is EAGVTQFPSHSVIEKGQTVTLRCDPISGHDNLYWYRRVMGKEIKFLLHFVKESKQDESGMPNNRFLAERTGGTYSTLKVQPAELEDSGVYFCASSQYPNQPQHFGDGTRLSIL.

V gene TRBV6-5 combines with J gene TRBJ2-5, with 8 bases aligning to TRBD2. CDR3 length equals 15 residues. Losses at the gene ends were 2 bases for V and 5 bases for J; bases not matched to a gene: 7. CDR1 MNHEY and CDR2 SVGAGI come from the germline V gene. CDR3 nucleotide sequence: TGTGCCAGCAGTTACACGGGAGGGCCCCGGGAGACCCAGTACTTC. Translated, it gives CASSYTGGPRETQYF.

This chain connects TRBV6-5 to TRBJ2-3; a weak D match, TRBD1 (5 bases). The CDR3 runs 16 residues. Germline V gene lookup returns CDR1 MNHEY and CDR2 SVGAGI. V was pared by 0 bases and J by 0 bases, with 10 bases between. This chain's CDR3 is CASSYSWGRSTDTQYF. The CDR3, as DNA: TGTGCCAGCAGTTACTCGTGGGGCAGGAGCACAGATACGCAGTATTTT.

This chain uses TRBV6-2 or TRBV6-3 with TRBJ2-6; D is possibly TRBD1 (6 bases). Germline V lookup: CDR1 MNHEY, CDR2 SVGEGT. V was pared by 6 bases and J by 2 bases, with 14 bases between. This CDR3 is 16 amino acids long. The CDR3 protein is CASSWTASTGANVLTF. CDR3 sequence (DNA): TGTGCCAGCAGCTGGACAGCGAGCACTGGGGCCAACGTCCTGACTTTC.

The chain is built from TRBV27 and TRBJ1-6; tentatively, D is TRBD1 (6 bases). Germline V gives CDR1 MNHEY, CDR2 SMNVEV (reference sequence). CDR3 size: 20 residues. The germline V and J ends were trimmed by 5 bases and 4 bases, with 27 bases remaining between them. The CDR3: CASSPPDRLQGISYNSPLHF. CDR3 coding DNA: TGTGCCAGCAGTCCCCCCGACCGTCTACAGGGAATTAGTTATAATTCACCCCTCCACTTT.

The chain links TRBV3-1 (or the pseudogene TRBV3-2) to TRBJ1-3; D not certain. V dropped 0 bases and J dropped 0 bases, with 9 bases sitting between them. The CDR3 extends over 16 amino acids. Germline CDR1 reads LGHDT; CDR2 reads YNNKEL (reference sequence). CDR3 amino acids: CASSQDLMASGNTIYF. The CDR3 DNA reads as TGTGCCAGCAGCCAAGATTTAATGGCCTCTGGAAACACCATATATTTT.

The V gene is TRBV6-5, the J gene TRBJ2-1; 9 positions agree with TRBD2. CDR1 MNHEY and CDR2 SVGAGI come from the germline V gene. The CDR3 is 15 residues long. V trimming: 8 bases; J trimming: 0 bases; junction bases outside the gene matches: 5. CDR3 sequence (DNA): TGTGCCAGCCTAAGCGGGGGGCTCTCCTACAATGAGCAGTTCTTC. Protein: CASLSGGLSYNEQFF.

This sequence joins TRBV5-1 and TRBJ1-1; 9 bases match TRBD1. There are 15 residues in the CDR3. V shed 4 bases and J 5 bases; nucleotides not matched to a gene: 9. Looked up from germline, CDR1 is SGHRS and CDR2 is YFSETQ. CDR3 residues: CASSVPRTGATEAFF. Written as DNA, the CDR3 is TGCGCCAGCAGCGTTCCAAGGACAGGGGCGACTGAAGCTTTCTTT.

V is TRBV4-2 and J is TRBJ2-7, with 8 nucleotides matching TRBD2. Germline values: CDR1 LGHNA, CDR2 YNFKEQ. The CDR3 runs 14 residues. V lost 1 base, J lost 4 bases, and 3 bases stayed unmatched. The CDR3 DNA follows: TGTGCCAGCAGCCAAGCGGGGGGGCCGTACGAGCAGTACTTC. This sequence encodes CASSQAGGPYEQYF.